The entry that follows covers one TCR beta chain sequence. This record belongs to a study of blood T cell repertoires in COVID-19. This CDR3 contains 15 residues. CDR1 is SGHTA and CDR2 is FQGNSA in the germline V gene. V lost 5 bases, J lost 7 bases, and 17 bases lay in between. The assay was immunoSEQ multiplex PCR, and TCRdb's table has in-frame clones only and misses some. The sample lists about 56,000 clones, approximately 88% seen once, with over 15% in the top ten. Sequencing used peripheral blood. The rearrangement joins TRBV7-2 to TRBJ1-4; TRBD1 might be the D (5 bases). This receptor was taken from a human donor in a cohort sampled during active COVID-19. CDR3 in amino acids: CASSHAQNQGEKLFF. The CDR3 DNA follows: TGTGCCAGCAGCCATGCCCAAAACCAGGGTGAAAAACTGTTTTTT.